This T cell receptor beta chain is drawn from a study of CD8+CD57+ T cells in acquired aplastic anemia (dated by TCRdb to 2017 to 2018). Looking at the study overall: DNA extracted from sorted CD4+ and CD8+ cells had a mean of approximately 3.4 ug, with a range of roughly 0.17 to 27.4 ug. For healthy donor samples, the average read count was about 9.8 million for CD4+ cells and 11.0 million for CD8+ cells.

TCR beta VDJ combination and CDR3 sequence profiling used genomic DNA as the template. TCR repertoire sequencing was run on an Illumina HiSeq 2000. The authors' pipeline ran thus. TRBV/TRBJ rearrangement plots, CDR3 size and DJ length profiles, and Simpson's diversity index were used to evaluate the repertoires. The most abundant DNA sequence in the deep sequencing data was defined as the immunodominant clone. CDR3 amino acid sequences were checked for sharing across subjects and were also compared against the VDJdb database and published repertoires. TCRdb trimmed public reads at Q25 via fastp, called clones via MiXCR and kept in-frame beta chains. Each CDR3 protein appears once, grouped with its most common genes and DNA. For this entry, the V and J calls and clone size follow TCRdb and not the study's own pipeline. Recorded for this sample are 200,000 to 250,000 distinct CDR3 sequences; around 60% of them occurred a single time. The ten largest account for approximately 30% of the sample.

Study-wide conclusions, independent of this receptor: Patients and healthy controls showed no significant difference in CD8+ Simpson's diversity (P=0.060). Roughly 30 CD8+ CDR3 sequences were found to be shared between patients and controls, but these sequences appeared to be highly expressed in patients and within the immunodominant clones of the patients.

The study deep-sequenced TCR repertoires of sorted CD4+ and CD8+ blood T cells from severe aplastic anemia patients and healthy subjects. Ficoll-Paque density gradient centrifugation was used to isolate peripheral blood mononuclear cells. Before DNA extraction, CD4+ and CD8+ T cells were sorted with FACS or magnetic beads. As concerns this clonotype: The target of this receptor is not known. Base qualities are not at hand, and no much larger clone is one base apart.

The receptor was derived from a human donor in good health. The sequenced sample consisted of sorted CD4+, CD8+, or CD8+CD57+ T cells (not recorded which) from PBMCs.

DNA sequence: TGTGCCACCAGCAGAGCCGGGACAGGGGATACTAGCACAGATACGCAGTATTTT. The translation is CATSRAGTGDTSTDTQYF. This chain joins TRBV15 to TRBJ2-3; 10 middle bases align to TRBD1. The CDR3 covers 18 residues, taking in both the cysteine and the phenylalanine. Just CDR3 DNA is preserved here, 54 bases in frame from base 1. After removal of 1 base from V and 0 bases from J, the junction retains 7 bases not matched to a gene. Taken from the germline V gene (reference sequence), the CDR1 and CDR2 loops are LNHNV and YYDKDF.